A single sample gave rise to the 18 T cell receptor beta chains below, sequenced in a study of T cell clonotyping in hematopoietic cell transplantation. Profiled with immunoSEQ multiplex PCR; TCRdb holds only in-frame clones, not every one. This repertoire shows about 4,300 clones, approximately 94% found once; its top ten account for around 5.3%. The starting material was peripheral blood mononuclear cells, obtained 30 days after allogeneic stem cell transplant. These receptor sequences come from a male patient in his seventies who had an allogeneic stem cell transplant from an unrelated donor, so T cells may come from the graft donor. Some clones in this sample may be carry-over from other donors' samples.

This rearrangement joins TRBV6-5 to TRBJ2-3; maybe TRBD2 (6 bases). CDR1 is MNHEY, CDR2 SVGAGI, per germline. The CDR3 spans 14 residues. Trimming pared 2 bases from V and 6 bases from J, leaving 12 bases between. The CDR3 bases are TGTGCCAGCAGTTACGACGGGAGAAGGGATACGCAGTATTTT. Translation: CASSYDGRRDTQYF.

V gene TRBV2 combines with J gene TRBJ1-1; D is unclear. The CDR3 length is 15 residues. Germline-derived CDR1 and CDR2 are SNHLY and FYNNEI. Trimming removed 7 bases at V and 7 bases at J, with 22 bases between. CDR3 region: CASTMTDGRTSEAFF. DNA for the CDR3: TGTGCCAGCACTATGACGGACGGGAGAACAAGTGAAGCTTTCTTT. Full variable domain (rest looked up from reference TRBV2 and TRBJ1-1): EPEVTQTPSHQVTQMGQEVILRCVPISNHLYFYWYRQILGQKVEFLVSFYNNEISEKSEIFDDQFSVERPDGSNFTLKIRSTKLEDSAMYFCASTMTDGRTSEAFFGQGTRLTVV.

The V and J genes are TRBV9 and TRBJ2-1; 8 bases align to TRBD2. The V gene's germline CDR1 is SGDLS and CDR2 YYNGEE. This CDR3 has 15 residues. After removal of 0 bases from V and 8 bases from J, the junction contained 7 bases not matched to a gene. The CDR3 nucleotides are TGTGCCAGCAGCGTAGCCAGCGGGAGTACCGATGAGCAGTTCTTC. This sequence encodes CASSVASGSTDEQFF.

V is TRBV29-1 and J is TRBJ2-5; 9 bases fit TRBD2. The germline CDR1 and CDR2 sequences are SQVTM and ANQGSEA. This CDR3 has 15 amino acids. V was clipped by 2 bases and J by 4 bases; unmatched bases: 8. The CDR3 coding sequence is TGCAGCGTTGAACATAGCGGGAGATCTCTAGAGACCCAGTACTTC. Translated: CSVEHSGRSLETQYF. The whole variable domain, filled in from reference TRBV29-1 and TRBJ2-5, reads SAVISQKPSRDICQRGTSLTIQCQVDSQVTMMFWYRQQPGQSLTLIATANQGSEATYESGFVIDKFPISRPNLTFSTLTVSNMSPEDSSIYLCSVEHSGRSLETQYFGPGTRLLVL.

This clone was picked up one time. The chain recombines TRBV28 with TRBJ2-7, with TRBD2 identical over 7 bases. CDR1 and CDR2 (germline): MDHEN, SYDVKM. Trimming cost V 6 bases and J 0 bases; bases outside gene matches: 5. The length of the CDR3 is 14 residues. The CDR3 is CASSFSGTSYEQYF. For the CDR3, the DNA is TGTGCCAGCAGCTTCAGCGGGACCTCCTACGAGCAGTACTTC.

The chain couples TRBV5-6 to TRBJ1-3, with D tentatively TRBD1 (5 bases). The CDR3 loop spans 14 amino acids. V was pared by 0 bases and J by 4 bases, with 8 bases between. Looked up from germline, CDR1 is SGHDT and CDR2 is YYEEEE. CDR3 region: CASSLGGAGNTIYF. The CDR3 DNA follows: TGTGCCAGCAGCTTGGGTGGGGCCGGAAACACCATATATTTT. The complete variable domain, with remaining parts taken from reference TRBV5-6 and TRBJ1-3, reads DAGVTQSPTHLIKTRGQQVTLRCSPKSGHDTVSWYQQALGQGPQFIFQYYEEEERQRGNFPDRFSGHQFPNYSSELNVNALLLGDSALYLCASSLGGAGNTIYFGEGSWLTVV.

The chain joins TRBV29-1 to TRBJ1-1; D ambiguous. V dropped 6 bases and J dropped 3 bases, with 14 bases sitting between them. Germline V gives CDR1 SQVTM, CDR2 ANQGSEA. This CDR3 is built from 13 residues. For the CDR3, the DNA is TGCAGCGTAGCTTCCCGTCTGGACACTGAAGCTTTCTTT. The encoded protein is CSVASRLDTEAFF.

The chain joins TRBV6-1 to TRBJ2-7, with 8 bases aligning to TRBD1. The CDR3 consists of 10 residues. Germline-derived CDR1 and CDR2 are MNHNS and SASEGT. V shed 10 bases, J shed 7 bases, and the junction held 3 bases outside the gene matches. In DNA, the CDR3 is TGTGCCACCGGGACAGGAGAGCAGTACTTC. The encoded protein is CATGTGEQYF.

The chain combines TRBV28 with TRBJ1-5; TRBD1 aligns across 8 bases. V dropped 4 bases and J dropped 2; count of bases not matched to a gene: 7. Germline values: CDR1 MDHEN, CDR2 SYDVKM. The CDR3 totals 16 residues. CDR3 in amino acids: CASSSAGGRGNQPQHF. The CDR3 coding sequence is TGTGCCAGCAGTTCCGCAGGGGGCAGGGGCAATCAGCCCCAGCATTTT.

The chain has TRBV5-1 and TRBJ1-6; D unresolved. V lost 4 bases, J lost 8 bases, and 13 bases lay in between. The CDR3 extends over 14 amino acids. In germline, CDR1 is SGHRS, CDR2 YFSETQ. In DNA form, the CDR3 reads TGCGCCAGCAGCCCAGGTCTAAGTGATTCACCCCTCCACTTT. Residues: CASSPGLSDSPLHF.

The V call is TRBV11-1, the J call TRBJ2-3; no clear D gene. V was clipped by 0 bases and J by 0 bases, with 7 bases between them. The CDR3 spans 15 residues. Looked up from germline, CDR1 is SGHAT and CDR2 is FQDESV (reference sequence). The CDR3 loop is CASSLAPRSTDTQYF. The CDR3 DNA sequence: TGTGCCAGCAGCTTAGCGCCTAGAAGCACAGATACGCAGTATTTT. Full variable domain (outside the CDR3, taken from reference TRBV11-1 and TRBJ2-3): EAEVAQSPRYKITEKSQAVAFWCDPISGHATLYWYRQILGQGPELLVQFQDESVVDDSQLPKDRFSAERLKGVDSTLKIQPAELGDSAMYLCASSLAPRSTDTQYFGPGTRLTVL.

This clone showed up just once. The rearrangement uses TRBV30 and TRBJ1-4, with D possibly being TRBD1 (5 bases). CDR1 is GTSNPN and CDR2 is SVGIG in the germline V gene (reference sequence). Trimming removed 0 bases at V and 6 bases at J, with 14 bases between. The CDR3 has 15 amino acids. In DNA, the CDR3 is TGTGCCTGGAGTGTATTTCCAGGGACGCATGAAAAACTGTTTTTT. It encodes CAWSVFPGTHEKLFF. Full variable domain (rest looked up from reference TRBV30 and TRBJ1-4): SQTIHQWPATLVQPVGSPLSLECTVEGTSNPNLYWYRQAAGRGLQLLFYSVGIGQISSEVPQNLSASRPQDRQFILSSKKLLLSDSGFYLCAWSVFPGTHEKLFFGSGTQLSVL.

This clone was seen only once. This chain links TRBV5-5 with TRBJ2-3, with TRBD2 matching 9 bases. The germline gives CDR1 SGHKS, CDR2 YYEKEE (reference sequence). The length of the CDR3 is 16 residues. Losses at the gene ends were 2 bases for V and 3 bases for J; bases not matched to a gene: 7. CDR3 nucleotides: TGTGCCAGCAGCTTAGGACTAGCGTGGGGGACAGATACGCAGTATTTT. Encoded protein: CASSLGLAWGTDTQYF. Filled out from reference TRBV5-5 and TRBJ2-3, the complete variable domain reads DAGVTQSPTHLIKTRGQQVTLRCSPISGHKSVSWYQQVLGQGPQFIFQYYEKEERGRGNFPDRFSARQFPNYSSELNVNALLLGDSALYLCASSLGLAWGTDTQYFGPGTRLTVL.

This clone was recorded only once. CDR3 amino acids: CASSVGRDTQYF. CDR3 bases: TGTGCCAGCAGTGTAGGGAGGGATACGCAGTATTTT. The chain couples TRBV2 to TRBJ2-3; weak D call: TRBD2 (6 bases). Trimming cost V 4 bases and J 6 bases, with 8 bases left between them. Germline V gives CDR1 SNHLY, CDR2 FYNNEI. The CDR3 runs to 12 residues.

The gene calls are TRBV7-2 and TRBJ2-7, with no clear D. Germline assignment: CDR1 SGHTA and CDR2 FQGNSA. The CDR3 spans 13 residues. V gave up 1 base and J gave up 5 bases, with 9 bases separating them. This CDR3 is CASSLVVAHEQYF. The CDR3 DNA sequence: TGTGCCAGCAGCTTAGTCGTCGCGCACGAGCAGTACTTC.

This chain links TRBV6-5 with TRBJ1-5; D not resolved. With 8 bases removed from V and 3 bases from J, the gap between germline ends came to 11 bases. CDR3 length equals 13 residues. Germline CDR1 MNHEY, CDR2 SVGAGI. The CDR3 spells CASGGQLNQPQHF. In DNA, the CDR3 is TGTGCCAGCGGAGGGCAACTCAATCAGCCCCAGCATTTT.

CDR3 residues: CASSTTGIYGYTF. As DNA, the CDR3 is TGTGCCAGCAGCACAACAGGTATCTATGGCTACACCTTC. This rearrangement joins TRBV7-9 to TRBJ1-2; weak D call: TRBD1 (5 bases). V lost 5 bases to trimming and J lost 4 bases, with 11 bases between them. The CDR3 length is 13 residues. Looked up from germline, CDR1 is SEHNR and CDR2 is FQNEAQ (reference sequence).

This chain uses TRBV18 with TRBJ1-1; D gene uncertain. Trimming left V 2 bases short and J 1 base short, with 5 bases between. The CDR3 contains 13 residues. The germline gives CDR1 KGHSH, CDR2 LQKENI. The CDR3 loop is CASSPGSNTEAFF. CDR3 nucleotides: TGTGCCAGCTCACCAGGGTCGAACACTGAAGCTTTCTTT. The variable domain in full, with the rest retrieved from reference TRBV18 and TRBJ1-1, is NAGVMQNPRHLVRRRGQEARLRCSPMKGHSHVYWYRQLPEEGLKFMVYLQKENIIDESGMPKERFSAEFPKEGPSILRIQQVVRGDSAAYFCASSPGSNTEAFFGQGTRLTVV.